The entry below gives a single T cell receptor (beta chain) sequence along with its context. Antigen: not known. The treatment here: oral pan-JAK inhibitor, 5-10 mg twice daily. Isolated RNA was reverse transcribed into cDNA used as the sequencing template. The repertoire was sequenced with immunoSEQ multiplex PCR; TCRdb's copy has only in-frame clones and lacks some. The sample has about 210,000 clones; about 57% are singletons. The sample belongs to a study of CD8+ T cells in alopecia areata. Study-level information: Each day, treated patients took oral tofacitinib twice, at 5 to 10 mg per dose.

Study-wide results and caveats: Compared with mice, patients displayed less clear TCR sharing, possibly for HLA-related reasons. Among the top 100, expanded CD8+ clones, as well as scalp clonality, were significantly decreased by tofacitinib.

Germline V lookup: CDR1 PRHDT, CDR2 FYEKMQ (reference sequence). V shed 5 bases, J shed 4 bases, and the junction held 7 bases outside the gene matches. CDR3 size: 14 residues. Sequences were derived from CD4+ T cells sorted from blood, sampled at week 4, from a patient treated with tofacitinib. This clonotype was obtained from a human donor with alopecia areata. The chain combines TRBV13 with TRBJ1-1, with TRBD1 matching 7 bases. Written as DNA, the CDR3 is TGTGCCAGCAGCCCGACAGGGCAGAGCACTGAAGCTTTCTTT. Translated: CASSPTGQSTEAFF.